The T cell receptor (beta chain) under discussion was sequenced for a study of CD4+ T cells in melanoma. Here immunoSEQ multiplex PCR was the method, and the copy in TCRdb shows in-frame clones only, minus some. Of some 110,000 clones in the sample, about 90% were seen once. Details on this clone: Its antigen is unidentified.

Regarding the study as a whole: CD8+ T cell, macrophage and B cell function reportedly correlated with neoantigen-specific CD4+ T cells. Reportedly, melanoma neoantigen-specific CD4+ T cells showed varied differentiation states.

This TCR came from a human donor with melanoma. Sequenced: peripheral blood.

This chain's CDR3 is CASSPARTGGNTEAFF. The CDR3 DNA sequence: TGTGCCAGTAGTCCCGCCCGGACAGGTGGGAACACTGAAGCTTTCTTT. The chain uses TRBV19 and TRBJ1-1; 7 bases align to TRBD1. The CDR3 loop spans 16 amino acids. The germline CDR1 and CDR2 sequences are LNHDA and SQIVND (reference sequence). Trimming at V came to 5 bases and at J to 1 base, leaving 10 bases not matched to a gene.